This T cell receptor beta chain was profiled in a study of neurological immune-mediated disorders. MiXCR was run by TCRdb on the 5' RACE reads, yielding one entry per CDR3 protein. The sample lists around 16,000 distinct CDR3 sequences; under 3.5% were seen once. This clonotype was found many times. Trimming removed 3 bases from V and 2 bases from J, with 10 bases in between. Germline CDR1 is SQVTM and CDR2 is ANQGSEA. This CDR3 spans 13 amino acids. A blood bank in Maryland, USA, provided the volunteers who served as healthy controls. The sequence was collected from a woman aged 40 to 50 in good health. Material: CD8+ T cells from blood. The chain has TRBV29-1 and TRBJ2-5; a weak D match, TRBD2 (6 bases). The CDR3 DNA reads TGCAGCGTTGAGACGACTAGTCAAGAGACCCAGTACTTC. This gives the protein CSVETTSQETQYF. The whole variable domain, filled in from reference TRBV29-1 and TRBJ2-5, reads SAVISQKPSRDICQRGTSLTIQCQVDSQVTMMFWYRQQPGQSLTLIATANQGSEATYESGFVIDKFPISRPNLTFSTLTVSNMSPEDSSIYLCSVETTSQETQYFGPGTRLLVL.